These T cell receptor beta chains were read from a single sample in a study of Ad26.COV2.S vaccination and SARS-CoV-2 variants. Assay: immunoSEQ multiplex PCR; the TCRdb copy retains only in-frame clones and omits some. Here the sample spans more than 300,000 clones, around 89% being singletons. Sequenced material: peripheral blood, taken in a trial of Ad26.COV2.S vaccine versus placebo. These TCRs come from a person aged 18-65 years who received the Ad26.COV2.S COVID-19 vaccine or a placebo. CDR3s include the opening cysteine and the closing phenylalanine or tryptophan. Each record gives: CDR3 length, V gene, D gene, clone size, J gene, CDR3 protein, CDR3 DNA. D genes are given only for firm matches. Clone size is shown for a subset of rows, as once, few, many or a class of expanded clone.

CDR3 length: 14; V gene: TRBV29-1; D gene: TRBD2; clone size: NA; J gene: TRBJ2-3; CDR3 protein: CSVTAGASTDTQYF; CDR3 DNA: TGCAGCGTTACAGCGGGGGCCAGCACAGATACGCAGTATTTT
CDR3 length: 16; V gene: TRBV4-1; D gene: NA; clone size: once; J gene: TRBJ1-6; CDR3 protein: CASSQPRGRSDSPLHF; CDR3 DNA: TGCGCCAGCAGCCAACCGAGGGGACGTTCGGATTCACCCCTCCACTTT
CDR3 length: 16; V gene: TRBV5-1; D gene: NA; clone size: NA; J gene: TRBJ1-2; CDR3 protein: CASSLGEGRINYGYTF; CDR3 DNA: TGCGCCAGCAGCTTGGGGGAGGGAAGGATTAACTATGGCTACACCTTC
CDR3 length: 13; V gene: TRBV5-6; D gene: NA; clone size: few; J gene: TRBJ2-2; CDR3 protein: CASSESPTGELFF; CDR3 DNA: TGTGCCAGCAGCGAGAGCCCCACCGGGGAGCTGTTTTTT
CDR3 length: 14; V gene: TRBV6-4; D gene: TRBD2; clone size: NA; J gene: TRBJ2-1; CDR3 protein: CASSDTYLAGEQFF; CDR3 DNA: TGTGCCAGCAGTGACACCTACCTAGCGGGGGAGCAGTTCTTC
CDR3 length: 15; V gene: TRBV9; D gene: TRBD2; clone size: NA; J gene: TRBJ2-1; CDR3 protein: CASSPRSGENNEQFF; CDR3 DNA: TGTGCCAGCAGCCCGAGAAGCGGGGAGAACAATGAGCAGTTCTTC
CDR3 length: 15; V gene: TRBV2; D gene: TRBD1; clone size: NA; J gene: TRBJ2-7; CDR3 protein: CASHHPGTGSYEQYF; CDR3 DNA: TGTGCCAGCCACCATCCCGGGACAGGGTCCTACGAGCAGTACTTC
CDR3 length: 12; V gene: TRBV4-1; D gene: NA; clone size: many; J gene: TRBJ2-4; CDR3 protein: CASSQDLDIQYF; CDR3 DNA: TGCGCCAGCAGCCAAGATCTGGACATTCAGTACTTC
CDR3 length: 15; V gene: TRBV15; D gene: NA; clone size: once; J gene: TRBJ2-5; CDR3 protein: CATSRDPGNQETQYF; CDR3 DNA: TGTGCCACCAGCAGAGATCCGGGAAACCAAGAGACCCAGTACTTC
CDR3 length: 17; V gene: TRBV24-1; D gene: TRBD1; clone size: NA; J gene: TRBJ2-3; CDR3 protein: CATSDFGQGTGTDTQYF; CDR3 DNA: TGTGCCACCAGTGATTTCGGACAGGGGACGGGCACAGATACGCAGTATTTT
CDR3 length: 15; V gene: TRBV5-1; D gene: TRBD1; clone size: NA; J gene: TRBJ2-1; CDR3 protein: CASSLEGAGHNEQFF; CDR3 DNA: TGCGCCAGCAGCTTGGAGGGGGCAGGACACAATGAGCAGTTCTTC
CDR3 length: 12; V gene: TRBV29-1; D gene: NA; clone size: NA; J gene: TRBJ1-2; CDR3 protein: CSATQGDYGYTF; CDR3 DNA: TGCAGCGCAACACAGGGTGACTATGGCTACACCTTC
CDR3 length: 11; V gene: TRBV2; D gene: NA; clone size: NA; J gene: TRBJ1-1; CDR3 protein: CASRGGTEAFF; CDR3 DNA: TGTGCCAGCAGGGGTGGCACTGAAGCTTTCTTT
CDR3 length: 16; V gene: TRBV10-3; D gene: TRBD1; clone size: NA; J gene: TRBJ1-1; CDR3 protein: CAISEGAGGLGTEAFF; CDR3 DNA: TGTGCCATCAGTGAGGGGGCAGGGGGCCTGGGCACTGAAGCTTTCTTT
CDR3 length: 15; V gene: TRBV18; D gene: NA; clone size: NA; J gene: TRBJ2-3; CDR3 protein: CASSPQKGSTDTQYF; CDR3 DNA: TGTGCCAGCTCACCACAGAAGGGGAGCACAGATACGCAGTATTTT
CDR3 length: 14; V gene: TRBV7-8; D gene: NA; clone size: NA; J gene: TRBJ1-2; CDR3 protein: CASSLEAGTFGYTF; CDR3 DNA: TGTGCCAGCAGCTTAGAAGCAGGAACGTTTGGCTACACCTTC
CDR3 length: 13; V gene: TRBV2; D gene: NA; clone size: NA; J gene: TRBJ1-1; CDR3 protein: CASSERGPGGAFF; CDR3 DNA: TGTGCCAGCAGTGAAAGGGGACCCGGTGGAGCTTTCTTT
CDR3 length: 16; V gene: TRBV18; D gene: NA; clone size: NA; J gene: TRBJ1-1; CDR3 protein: CASSPPNRSRNTEAFF; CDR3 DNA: TGTGCCAGCTCACCACCGAACAGGAGTCGCAACACTGAAGCTTTCTTT
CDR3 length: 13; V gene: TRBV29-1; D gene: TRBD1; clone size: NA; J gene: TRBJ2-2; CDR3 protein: CSVLEGATGELFF; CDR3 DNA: TGCAGCGTCCTTGAGGGGGCCACCGGGGAGCTGTTTTTT
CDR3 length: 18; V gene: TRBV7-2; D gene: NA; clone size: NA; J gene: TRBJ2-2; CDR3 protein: CASSLVSGGADGTGELFF; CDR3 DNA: TGTGCCAGCAGCTTAGTTTCAGGGGGGGCAGACGGCACCGGGGAGCTGTTTTTT
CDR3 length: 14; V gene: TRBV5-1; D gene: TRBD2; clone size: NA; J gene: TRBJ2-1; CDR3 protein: CASRDLAGGTEQFF; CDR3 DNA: TGCGCCAGCAGAGACCTAGCGGGAGGTACTGAGCAGTTCTTC
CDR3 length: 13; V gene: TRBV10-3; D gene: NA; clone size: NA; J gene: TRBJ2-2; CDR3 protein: CAISEGNTGELFF; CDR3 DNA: TGTGCCATCAGTGAGGGGAACACCGGGGAGCTGTTTTTT
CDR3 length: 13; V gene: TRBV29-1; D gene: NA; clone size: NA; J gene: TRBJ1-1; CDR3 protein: CSVEGGAGTEAFF; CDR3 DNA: TGCAGCGTTGAGGGAGGGGCGGGGACTGAAGCTTTCTTT
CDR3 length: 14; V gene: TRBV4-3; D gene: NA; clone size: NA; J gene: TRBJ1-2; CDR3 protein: CASSQGEGDYGYTF; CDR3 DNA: TGCGCCAGCAGCCAAGGGGAGGGGGACTATGGCTACACCTTC
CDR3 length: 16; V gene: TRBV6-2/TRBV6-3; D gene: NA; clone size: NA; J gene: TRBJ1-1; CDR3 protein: CASSYPVRGENTEAFF; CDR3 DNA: TGTGCCAGCAGTTACCCGGTACGGGGGGAAAACACTGAAGCTTTCTTT
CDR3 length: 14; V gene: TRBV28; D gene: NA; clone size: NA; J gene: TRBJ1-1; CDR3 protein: CASSPNTGVAEAFF; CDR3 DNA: TGTGCCAGCAGTCCAAATACGGGGGTAGCTGAAGCTTTCTTT
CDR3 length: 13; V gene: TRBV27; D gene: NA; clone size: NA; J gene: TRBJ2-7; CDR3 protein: CASSSRWSYEQYF; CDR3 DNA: TGTGCCAGCAGTTCCCGCTGGTCCTACGAGCAGTACTTC
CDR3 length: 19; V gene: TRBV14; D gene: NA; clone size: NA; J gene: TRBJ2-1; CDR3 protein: CASSPTGAGLARVLNEQFF; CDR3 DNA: TGTGCCAGCAGCCCTACCGGAGCCGGTTTAGCGCGGGTACTCAATGAGCAGTTCTTC
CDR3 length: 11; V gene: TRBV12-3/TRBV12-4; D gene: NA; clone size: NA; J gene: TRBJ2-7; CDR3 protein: CASSAGYEQYF; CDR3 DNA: TGTGCCAGCTCTGCGGGCTACGAGCAGTACTTC
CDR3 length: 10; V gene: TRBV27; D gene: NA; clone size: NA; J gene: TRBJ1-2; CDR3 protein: CASSSYGYTF; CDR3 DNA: TGTGCCAGCAGTTCCTATGGCTACACCTTC
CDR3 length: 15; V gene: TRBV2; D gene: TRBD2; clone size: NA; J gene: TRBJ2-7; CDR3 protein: CASSVGGGGSYEQYF; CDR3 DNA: TGTGCCAGCAGTGTCGGCGGGGGGGGTTCCTACGAGCAGTACTTC
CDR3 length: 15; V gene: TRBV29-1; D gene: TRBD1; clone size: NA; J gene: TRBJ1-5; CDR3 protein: CSVEDGQGGNQPQHF; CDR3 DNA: TGCAGCGTTGAAGACGGACAGGGTGGGAATCAGCCCCAGCATTTT
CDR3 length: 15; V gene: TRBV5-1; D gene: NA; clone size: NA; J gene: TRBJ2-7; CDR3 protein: CASSFGAGRGYEQYF; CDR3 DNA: TGCGCCAGCAGTTTTGGAGCGGGTAGGGGGTACGAGCAGTACTTC
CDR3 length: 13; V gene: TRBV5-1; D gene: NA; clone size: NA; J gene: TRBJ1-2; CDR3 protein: CASSLSSQSGYTF; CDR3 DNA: TGCGCCAGCAGCTTGTCGTCTCAGAGCGGCTACACCTTC
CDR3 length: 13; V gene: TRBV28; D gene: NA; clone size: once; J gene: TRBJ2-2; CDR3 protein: CASSTSSTGELFF; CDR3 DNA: TGTGCCAGCAGTACGTCTAGCACCGGGGAGCTGTTTTTT
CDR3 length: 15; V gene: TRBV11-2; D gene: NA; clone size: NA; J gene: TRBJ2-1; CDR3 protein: CASSRPAGSYNEQFF; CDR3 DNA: TGTGCCAGCAGCCGCCCCGCAGGCTCCTACAATGAGCAGTTCTTC
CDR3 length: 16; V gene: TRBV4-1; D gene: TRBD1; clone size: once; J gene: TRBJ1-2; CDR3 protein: CASTRTRIDRGGGYTF; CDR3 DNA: TGCGCCAGCACCCGGACGCGAATCGACAGGGGGGGCGGCTACACCTTC
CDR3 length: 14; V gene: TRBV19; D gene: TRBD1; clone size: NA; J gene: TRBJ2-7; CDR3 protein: CASSRDRGSDEQYF; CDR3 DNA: TGTGCCAGTAGTAGAGACAGGGGTAGCGACGAGCAGTACTTC
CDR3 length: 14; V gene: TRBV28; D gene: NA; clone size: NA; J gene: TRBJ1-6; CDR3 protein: CASSLSGAGSPLHF; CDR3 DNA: TGTGCCAGCAGTTTATCCGGGGCCGGATCACCCCTCCACTTT
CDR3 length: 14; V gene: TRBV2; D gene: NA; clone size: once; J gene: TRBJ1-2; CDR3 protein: CASIQEGHNYGYTF; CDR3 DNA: TGTGCCAGCATCCAGGAAGGCCACAACTATGGCTACACCTTC
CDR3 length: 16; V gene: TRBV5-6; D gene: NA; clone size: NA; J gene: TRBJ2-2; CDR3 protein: CASSLIRTGVSGELFF; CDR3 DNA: TGTGCCAGCAGCTTAATCCGGACCGGGGTATCCGGGGAGCTGTTTTTT
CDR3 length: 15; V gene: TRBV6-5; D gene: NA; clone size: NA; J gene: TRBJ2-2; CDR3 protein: CASRSTGTGSGELFF; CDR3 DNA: TGTGCCAGCAGATCAACAGGGACCGGCTCCGGGGAGCTGTTTTTT
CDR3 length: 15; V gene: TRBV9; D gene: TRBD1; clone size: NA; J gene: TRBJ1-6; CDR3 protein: CASSLRDRGNSPLHF; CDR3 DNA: TGTGCCAGCAGCCTCCGGGACAGGGGGAATTCACCCCTCCACTTT
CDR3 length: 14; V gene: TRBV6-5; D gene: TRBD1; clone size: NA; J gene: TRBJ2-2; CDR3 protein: CASATGDHTGELFF; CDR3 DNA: TGTGCCAGCGCAACAGGGGATCACACCGGGGAGCTGTTTTTT
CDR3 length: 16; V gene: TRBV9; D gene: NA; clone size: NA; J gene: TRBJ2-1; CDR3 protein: CASSVPREGLGNEQFF; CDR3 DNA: TGTGCCAGCAGCGTCCCCCGGGAAGGGCTCGGAAATGAGCAGTTCTTC
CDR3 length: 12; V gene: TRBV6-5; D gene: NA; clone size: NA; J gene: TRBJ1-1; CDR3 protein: CASGFRNTEAFF; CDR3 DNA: TGTGCCAGCGGGTTTCGGAACACTGAAGCTTTCTTT
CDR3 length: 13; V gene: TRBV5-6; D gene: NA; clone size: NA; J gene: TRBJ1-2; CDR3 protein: CASSLRGAVGYTF; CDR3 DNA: TGTGCCAGCAGCTTGCGGGGGGCAGTCGGCTACACCTTC
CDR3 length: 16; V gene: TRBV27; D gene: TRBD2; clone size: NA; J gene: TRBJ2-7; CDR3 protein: CASRGLAGGFSYEQYF; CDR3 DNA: TGTGCCAGCAGGGGACTAGCGGGAGGGTTTTCCTACGAGCAGTACTTC
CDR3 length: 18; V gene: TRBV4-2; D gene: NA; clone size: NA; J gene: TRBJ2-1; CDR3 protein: CASSRAPAGASGYNEQFF; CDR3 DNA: TGTGCCAGCAGCCGCGCCCCGGCCGGGGCGTCCGGTTACAATGAGCAGTTCTTC
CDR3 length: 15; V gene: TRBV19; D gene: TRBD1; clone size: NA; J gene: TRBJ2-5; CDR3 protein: CASSKWTGGQETQYF; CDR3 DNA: TGTGCCAGTAGTAAGTGGACAGGGGGTCAAGAGACCCAGTACTTC
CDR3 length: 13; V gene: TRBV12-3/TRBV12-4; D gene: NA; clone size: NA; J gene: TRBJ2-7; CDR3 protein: CASSTQGTYEQYF; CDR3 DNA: TGTGCCAGCAGTACCCAGGGCACCTACGAGCAGTACTTC
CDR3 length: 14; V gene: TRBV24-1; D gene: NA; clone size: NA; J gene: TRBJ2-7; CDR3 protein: CATSDSGVLRGQYF; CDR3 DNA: TGTGCCACCAGTGATTCCGGGGTATTACGAGGACAGTACTTC
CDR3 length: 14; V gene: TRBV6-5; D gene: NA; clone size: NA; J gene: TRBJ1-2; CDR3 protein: CASSYDRQGGGYTF; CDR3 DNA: TGTGCCAGCAGTTACGATCGGCAGGGTGGCGGCTACACCTTC
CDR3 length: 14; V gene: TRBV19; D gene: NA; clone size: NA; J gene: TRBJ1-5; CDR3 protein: CASSRQGRYQPQHF; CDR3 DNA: TGTGCCAGTAGCAGGCAGGGACGTTATCAGCCCCAGCATTTT